Below, 3 T cell receptor beta chains from the same sample are listed, as sequenced in a study of siplizumab effects on memory and regulatory T cells. Clones were sequenced by immunoSEQ multiplex PCR, and TCRdb holds only the in-frame ones, with some missing. The sample records 100,000 or so clones, about 91% being singletons. Source material: Tregs sorted from blood. The receptors shown here come from a human donor in good health.

The chain couples TRBV10-3 to TRBJ2-5; a weak D match, TRBD2 (6 bases). The CDR3 is 14 amino acids. Trimming cost V 5 bases and J 5 bases, with 15 bases left between them. Germline-derived CDR1 and CDR2 are ENHRY and SYGVKD. CDR3: CAISKGGELETQYF. In DNA form, the CDR3 reads TGTGCCATCAGTAAAGGAGGGGAACTGGAGACCCAGTACTTC.

This chain joins TRBV7-9 and TRBJ1-5; maybe TRBD1 (6 bases). The CDR3 extends over 17 amino acids. CDR1 and CDR2 (germline): SEHNR, FQNEAQ (reference sequence). V lost 0 bases, J lost 4 bases, and 16 bases lay in between. CDR3 in DNA: TGTGCCAGCAGCTTAGCGGACCCGGGGGGCGGTAATCAGCCCCAGCATTTT. This codes for CASSLADPGGGNQPQHF.

J is TRBJ2-1 and V is TRBV2; 9 bases fit TRBD2. The V gene end was trimmed by 5 bases and the J gene end by 4 bases; junction bases not matched to a gene: 6. Germline assignment: CDR1 SNHLY and CDR2 FYNNEI. The CDR3 is 15 residues long. Written as DNA, the CDR3 is TGTGCCAGCAGTCCGGGACTAGCAAGTTACAATGAGCAGTTCTTC. This encodes CASSPGLASYNEQFF. The whole variable domain, remainder taken from reference TRBV2 and TRBJ2-1, is EPEVTQTPSHQVTQMGQEVILRCVPISNHLYFYWYRQILGQKVEFLVSFYNNEISEKSEIFDDQFSVERPDGSNFTLKIRSTKLEDSAMYFCASSPGLASYNEQFFGPGTRLTVL.